The next 23 T cell receptor beta chains were all read from a single sample in a study of blood T cell repertoires in COVID-19. Using immunoSEQ multiplex PCR, the repertoire was profiled, and TCRdb retains in-frame clones only, with some absent. The data show under 300,000 clones, with under 85% seen just once and 1.9% held by the top ten. The material sequenced was peripheral blood. Receptors were obtained from a man aged 25 to 45 who had recovered from COVID-19.

The chain recombines TRBV2 with TRBJ2-3; TRBD2 matches at 10 bases. The CDR3 sequence is 17 residues long. Germline trimming cut 8 bases from V and 0 bases from J; bases unmatched to any gene: 11. Germline V lookup: CDR1 SNHLY, CDR2 FYNNEI. CDR3 sequence reads: CASGLERGGSSTDTQYF. The CDR3, as DNA: TGTGCCAGCGGATTGGAGCGGGGGGGAAGTAGCACAGATACGCAGTATTTT.

The chain couples TRBV25-1 to TRBJ1-1; D is possibly TRBD1 (6 bases). The V end lost 7 bases, the J end lost 0 bases, and 15 bases lay between the germline ends. Germline lookup yields CDR1 MGHDK and CDR2 SYGVNS. The CDR3 has 15 amino acids. CDR3 nucleotide sequence: TGTGCCAGCACCCGGGGAACAGGGCTGAACACTGAAGCTTTCTTT. This gives the protein CASTRGTGLNTEAFF.

The chain has TRBV2 and TRBJ1-3; maybe TRBD1 (5 bases). Germline CDR1 SNHLY, CDR2 FYNNEI. The CDR3 covers 17 residues. Trimming took 2 bases from V and 6 from J, leaving 20 bases between them. The CDR3 here is CASSEILYGSGANTIYF. The CDR3 DNA reads as TGTGCCAGCAGTGAAATTTTATATGGCAGCGGGGCAAACACCATATATTTT.

V and J are TRBV12-5 and TRBJ1-5; the D gene is possibly TRBD1 (5 bases). The CDR3 runs to 14 residues. With 2 bases removed from V and 7 bases from J, the gap between germline ends came to 12 bases. CDR1 is LGHNT and CDR2 is FRNRAP in the germline V gene. Here the CDR3 reads CASGLWGSGQPQHF. The CDR3 coding sequence is TGTGCTAGTGGTTTGTGGGGCTCCGGCCAGCCCCAGCATTTT.

This chain connects TRBV4-1 to TRBJ2-5, with TRBD2 matching over 8 bases. This CDR3 contains 15 residues. V dropped 1 base and J dropped 4; count of bases not matched to a gene: 5. CDR1 MGHRA and CDR2 YSYEKL come from the germline V gene. This CDR3 is CASSQAAGDGETQYF. The CDR3 DNA is TGCGCCAGCAGCCAAGCAGCGGGGGACGGAGAGACCCAGTACTTC.

The rearrangement links TRBV2 to TRBJ2-2; 8 bases match TRBD2. Germline CDR1 is SNHLY and CDR2 is FYNNEI. J was trimmed by 4 bases and V by 5 bases; bases with no gene match: 9. This CDR3 region has 16 residues. This chain's CDR3 is CASSPNGGAGTGELFF. In nucleotides, the CDR3 is TGTGCCAGCAGTCCTAACGGGGGGGCGGGCACCGGGGAGCTGTTTTTT. Based on the CDR3 plus reference TRBV2 and TRBJ2-2, the full variable domain is EPEVTQTPSHQVTQMGQEVILRCVPISNHLYFYWYRQILGQKVEFLVSFYNNEISEKSEIFDDQFSVERPDGSNFTLKIRSTKLEDSAMYFCASSPNGGAGTGELFFGEGSRLTVL.

The rearrangement uses TRBV9 and TRBJ1-6, with D possibly being TRBD1 (6 bases). CDR1 and CDR2 (germline): SGDLS, YYNGEE. The CDR3 has 15 residues. Trimming pared 4 bases from V and 10 bases from J, leaving 18 bases between. This chain's CDR3 is CASSTTQGGYSPLHF. The CDR3 coding sequence is TGTGCCAGCAGCACGACACAGGGTGGTTACTCACCCCTCCACTTT.

V and J are TRBV2 and TRBJ1-6; D gene uncertain. Germline loops: CDR1 SNHLY, CDR2 FYNNEI. The CDR3 consists of 15 residues. Between the trimmed V and J ends, which lost 5 bases and 6 bases, there was a span of 14 bases. The chain's CDR3 is CASSWAVPPNSPLHF. CDR3 nucleotide sequence: TGTGCCAGCAGTTGGGCCGTACCACCTAATTCACCCCTCCACTTT.

This clone was counted a few times. V is TRBV3-1 (or the pseudogene TRBV3-2) and J is TRBJ1-5; D perhaps matches TRBD1 (5 bases). CDR3 size: 15 residues. V was cut by 0 bases and J by 5 bases, with 11 bases left in between. Germline assignment: CDR1 LGHDT and CDR2 YNNKEL (reference sequence). For the CDR3, the DNA is TGTGCCAGCAGCCAAGAGTCGGACACCCATCAGCCCCAGCATTTT. This encodes CASSQESDTHQPQHF.

CDR3 DNA: TGTGCCAGCAGTTCCGAGGGATACACCATATATTTT. This codes for CASSSEGYTIYF. V gene TRBV28 combines with J gene TRBJ1-3; no clear D gene. This CDR3 comprises 12 residues. CDR1 is MDHEN and CDR2 is SYDVKM in the germline V gene. The V end lost 4 bases, the J end lost 8 bases, and 9 bases lay between the germline ends.

The genes are TRBV6-1 and TRBJ1-3; D gene uncertain. V was cut by 3 bases and J by 5 bases, with 8 bases left in between. The CDR3 runs to 13 residues. Germline V lookup: CDR1 MNHNS, CDR2 SASEGT. The CDR3 region has the DNA TGTGCCAGCAGTGAGCCCGCTAGAAACACCATATATTTT. Protein product: CASSEPARNTIYF.

This chain links TRBV4-2 with TRBJ2-6; no firm D call. This CDR3 spans 15 amino acids. The V gene lost 3 bases and the J gene lost 0 bases, with 6 bases spanning the gap. Germline loops: CDR1 LGHNA, CDR2 YNFKEQ. The CDR3 DNA reads TGTGCCAGCAGCCAGGGCCGCTCTGGGGCCAACGTCCTGACTTTC. It encodes CASSQGRSGANVLTF.

The rearrangement links TRBV9 to TRBJ2-7, with a possible D match to TRBD1 (5 bases). CDR3 length: 18 amino acids. The germline gives CDR1 SGDLS, CDR2 YYNGEE. Trimming removed 0 bases at V and 6 bases at J, with 25 bases between. The CDR3 is CASSVGPMQFPFRGEQYF. Written as DNA, the CDR3 is TGTGCCAGCAGCGTAGGCCCCATGCAATTCCCGTTTAGGGGCGAGCAGTACTTC. The full variable domain, with the rest looked up from reference TRBV9 and TRBJ2-7, is DSGVTQTPKHLITATGQRVTLRCSPRSGDLSVYWYQQSLDQGLQFLIQYYNGEERAKGNILERFSAQQFPDLHSELNLSSLELGDSALYFCASSVGPMQFPFRGEQYFGPGTRLTVT.

The chain couples TRBV5-5 to TRBJ1-2; TRBD1 agrees at 8 bases. The V gene's germline CDR1 is SGHKS and CDR2 YYEKEE (reference sequence). There are 17 residues in the CDR3. With V trimmed by 0 bases and J by 3 bases, 10 bases remained unmatched. The CDR3 region is CASSLAGTGDTDYGYTF. In DNA, the CDR3 is TGTGCCAGCAGCTTGGCCGGGACAGGAGATACCGACTATGGCTACACCTTC.

The chain has TRBV5-1 and TRBJ2-3; 8 bases are a match to TRBD2. The CDR3 is 15 amino acids. The V segment lost 0 bases and the J segment 7 bases; nucleotides outside the gene matches: 7. From germline, CDR1 is SGHRS and CDR2 YFSETQ. CDR3 sequence: CASSLEGSGAHTQYF. CDR3 sequence (DNA): TGCGCCAGCAGCTTGGAGGGTAGCGGGGCACATACGCAGTATTTT.

This CDR3 reads CASSSVRGSSYEQYF. The CDR3 DNA follows: TGTGCCAGCAGTAGCGTACGGGGAAGCTCCTACGAGCAGTACTTC. The chain joins TRBV7-6 to TRBJ2-7, with a weak D call TRBD2 (5 bases). The CDR3 has 15 amino acids. V was trimmed by 6 bases and J by 0 bases, leaving 15 bases between them. Germline assignment: CDR1 SGHVS and CDR2 FNYEAQ.

This rearrangement joins TRBV12-3 or TRBV12-4 to TRBJ1-2; weak D call: TRBD1 (6 bases). The V end lost 7 bases, the J end lost 4 bases, and 13 bases lay between the germline ends. The CDR3 extends over 13 amino acids. CDR3 residues: CASILRGSYGYTF. In nucleotides, the CDR3 is TGTGCCAGCATCCTCAGGGGTTCCTATGGCTACACCTTC.

The chain joins TRBV29-1 to TRBJ2-5; no clear D gene. Trimming removed 1 base from V and 1 base from J, with 4 bases in between. Looked up from germline, CDR1 is SQVTM and CDR2 is ANQGSEA. The CDR3 is made up of 12 amino acids. This CDR3 reads CSVEGSQETQYF. The DNA for the CDR3 is TGCAGCGTTGAAGGTAGCCAAGAGACCCAGTACTTC.

The chain employs TRBV18 and TRBJ1-1, with D unclear. CDR3 size: 14 residues. Germline CDR1 and CDR2: KGHSH and LQKENI. V was shortened by 6 bases and J by 2 bases, with 13 bases between the two germline ends. CDR3 nucleotides: TGTGCCAGCTCGAGCAAGCTTGATAACACTGAAGCTTTCTTT. This translates into CASSSKLDNTEAFF.

This chain connects TRBV9 to TRBJ1-3, with 7 bases aligning to TRBD1. V lost 4 bases to trimming and J lost 4 bases; unmatched junction nucleotides: 14. This CDR3 has 17 amino acids. Germline loops: CDR1 SGDLS, CDR2 YYNGEE. This CDR3 reads CASSPRAFRGRGNTIYF. The CDR3, as DNA: TGTGCCAGCAGCCCACGAGCCTTCAGGGGGAGGGGAAACACCATATATTTT.

The rearrangement joins TRBV18 to TRBJ2-5; D is possibly TRBD1 (6 bases). The germline V gene encodes CDR1 KGHSH and CDR2 LQKENI. The CDR3 sequence is 15 residues long. V lost 3 bases to trimming and J lost 0 bases, with 11 bases between them. CDR3: CASSPIRTDQETQYF. CDR3 bases: TGTGCCAGCTCACCCATACGGACAGACCAAGAGACCCAGTACTTC. The whole variable domain, filled in from reference TRBV18 and TRBJ2-5, reads NAGVMQNPRHLVRRRGQEARLRCSPMKGHSHVYWYRQLPEEGLKFMVYLQKENIIDESGMPKERFSAEFPKEGPSILRIQQVVRGDSAAYFCASSPIRTDQETQYFGPGTRLLVL.

The chain has TRBV7-3 and TRBJ1-1; D not resolved. Germline CDR1 and CDR2: SGHTA and FQGTGA. The V and J ends lost 5 bases and 0 bases respectively, with 7 bases between them. The CDR3 is 13 amino acids. As DNA, the CDR3 is TGTGCCAGCAGCGTACACATGAACACTGAAGCTTTCTTT. The encoded protein is CASSVHMNTEAFF.

This clone appeared a few times. This chain links TRBV27 with TRBJ1-5; the D is unclear. This CDR3 is built from 15 residues. CDR1 is MNHEY, CDR2 SMNVEV, per germline (reference sequence). The V gene lost 5 bases and the J gene lost 3 bases, with 14 bases spanning the gap. CDR3 coding DNA: TGTGCCAGCAGTCCCTTGCCCGGTTACAATCAGCCCCAGCATTTT. Residues: CASSPLPGYNQPQHF.